This T cell receptor (beta chain) was identified in a study of T cell responses to AZD1222 COVID-19 vaccine. As for the study in general: Pooled in the analysis were second doses at about 4 or about 12 weeks. Study results and caveats: Every sample of the repertoires postdated the peak T cell response. Donors skewed white British and female; clonal diversity was possibly underestimated. The study identified only a handful of AZD1222 recipients as seropositive at baseline.

This table comes from immunoSEQ multiplex PCR, and its TCRdb copy is limited to in-frame clones, with some not included. This repertoire shows around 78,000 clones, around 87% found once; its top ten account for around 24%. In this sample, this clone turned up once. Its antigen is undetermined. The CDR3 contains 15 residues. The V end lost 0 bases, the J end lost 6 bases, and 12 bases lay between the germline ends. The germline V gene has CDR1 SGHAT and CDR2 FQNNGV. Source: peripheral blood, taken on day 0 of AZD1222 vaccination. The J gene is TRBJ1-5, the V gene TRBV11-2; a weak D match, TRBD1 (5 bases). The TCR comes from an adult in good health. DNA for the CDR3: TGTGCCAGCAGCTTAGAGGGAGGGGCAGGTCAGCCCCAGCATTTT. Encoded protein: CASSLEGGAGQPQHF.